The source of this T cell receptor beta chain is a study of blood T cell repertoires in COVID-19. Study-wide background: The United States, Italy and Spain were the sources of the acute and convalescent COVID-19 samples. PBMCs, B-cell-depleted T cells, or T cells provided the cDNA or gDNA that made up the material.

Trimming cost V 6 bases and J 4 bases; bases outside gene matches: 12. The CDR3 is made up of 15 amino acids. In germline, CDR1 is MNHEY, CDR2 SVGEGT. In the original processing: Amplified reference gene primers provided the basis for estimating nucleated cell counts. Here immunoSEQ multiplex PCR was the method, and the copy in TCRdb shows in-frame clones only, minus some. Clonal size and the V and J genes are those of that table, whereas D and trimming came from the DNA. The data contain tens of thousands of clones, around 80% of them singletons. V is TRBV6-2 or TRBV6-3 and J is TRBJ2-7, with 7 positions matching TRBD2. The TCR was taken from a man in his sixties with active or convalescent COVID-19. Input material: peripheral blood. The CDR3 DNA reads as TGTGCCAGCAGCTCCCCGGGAGCGGGGCTGTACGAGCAGTACTTC. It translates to CASSSPGAGLYEQYF.